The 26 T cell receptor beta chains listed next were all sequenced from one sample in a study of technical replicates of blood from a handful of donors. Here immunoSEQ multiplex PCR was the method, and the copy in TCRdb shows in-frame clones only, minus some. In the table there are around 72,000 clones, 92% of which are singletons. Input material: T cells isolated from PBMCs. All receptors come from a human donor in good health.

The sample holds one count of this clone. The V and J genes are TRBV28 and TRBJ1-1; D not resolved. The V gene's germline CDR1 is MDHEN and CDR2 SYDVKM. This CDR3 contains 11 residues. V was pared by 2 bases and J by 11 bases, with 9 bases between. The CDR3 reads CASSLIPRAFF. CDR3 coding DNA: TGTGCCAGCAGTTTAATCCCTAGGGCTTTCTTT.

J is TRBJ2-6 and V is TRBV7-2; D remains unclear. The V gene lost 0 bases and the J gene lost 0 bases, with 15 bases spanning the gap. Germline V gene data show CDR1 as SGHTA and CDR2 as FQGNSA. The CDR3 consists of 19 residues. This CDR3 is CASSLAPIKLYSGANVLTF. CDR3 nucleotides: TGTGCCAGCAGCTTAGCGCCTATAAAGCTTTACTCTGGGGCCAACGTCCTGACTTTC.

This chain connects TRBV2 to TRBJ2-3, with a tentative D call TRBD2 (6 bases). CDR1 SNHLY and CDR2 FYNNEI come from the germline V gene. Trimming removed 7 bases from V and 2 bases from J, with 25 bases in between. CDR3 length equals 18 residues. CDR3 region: CASTQRDFFRAYTDTQYF. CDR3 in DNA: TGTGCCAGCACTCAAAGGGACTTTTTTCGGGCTTACACAGATACGCAGTATTTT.

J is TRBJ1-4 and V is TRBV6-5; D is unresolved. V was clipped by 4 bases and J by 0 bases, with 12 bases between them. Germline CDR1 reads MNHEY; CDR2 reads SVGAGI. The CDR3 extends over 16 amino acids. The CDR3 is CASSFTLGPTNEKLFF. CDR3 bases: TGTGCCAGCAGTTTTACGTTGGGCCCAACTAATGAAAAACTGTTTTTT.

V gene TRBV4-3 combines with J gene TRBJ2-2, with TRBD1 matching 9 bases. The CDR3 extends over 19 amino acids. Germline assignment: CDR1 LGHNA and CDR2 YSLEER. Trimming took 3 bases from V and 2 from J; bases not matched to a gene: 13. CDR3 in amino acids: CASSHAFRTGDLNTGELFF. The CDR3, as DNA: TGCGCCAGCAGCCATGCCTTTAGGACAGGGGACCTTAACACCGGGGAGCTGTTTTTT.

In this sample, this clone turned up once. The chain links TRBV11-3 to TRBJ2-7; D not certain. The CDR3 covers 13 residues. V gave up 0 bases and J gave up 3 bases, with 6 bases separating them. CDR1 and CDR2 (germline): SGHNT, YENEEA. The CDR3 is CASSLDDNYEQYF. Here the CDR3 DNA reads TGTGCCAGCAGCTTAGACGACAACTACGAGCAGTACTTC.

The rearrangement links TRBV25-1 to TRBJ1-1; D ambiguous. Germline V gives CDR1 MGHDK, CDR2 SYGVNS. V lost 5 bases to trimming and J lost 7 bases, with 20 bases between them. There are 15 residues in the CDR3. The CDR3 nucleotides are TGTGCCAGCAGTACCTATCGCGGGAGTCGAAGTGAAGCTTTCTTT. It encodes CASSTYRGSRSEAFF. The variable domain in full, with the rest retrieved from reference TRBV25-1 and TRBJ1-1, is EADIYQTPRYLVIGTGKKITLECSQTMGHDKMYWYQQDPGMELHLIHYSYGVNSTEKGDLSSESTVSRIRTEHFPLTLESARPSHTSQYLCASSTYRGSRSEAFFGQGTRLTVV.

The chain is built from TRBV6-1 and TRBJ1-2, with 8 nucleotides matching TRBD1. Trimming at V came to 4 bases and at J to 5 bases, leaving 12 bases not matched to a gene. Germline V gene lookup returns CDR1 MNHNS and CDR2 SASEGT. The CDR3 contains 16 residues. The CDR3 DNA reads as TGTGCCAGCAGTGTTTGGGTAGTACAGGGGGAGTATGGCTACACCTTC. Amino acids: CASSVWVVQGEYGYTF.

CDR3: CASSLKQVYGYTF. Here the CDR3 DNA reads TGTGCCAGCAGTTTGAAACAAGTTTATGGCTACACCTTC. The rearrangement joins TRBV28 to TRBJ1-2; D remains ambiguous. With 3 bases removed from V and 5 bases from J, the gap between germline ends came to 10 bases. CDR1 is MDHEN and CDR2 is SYDVKM in the germline V gene. This CDR3 region has 13 residues.

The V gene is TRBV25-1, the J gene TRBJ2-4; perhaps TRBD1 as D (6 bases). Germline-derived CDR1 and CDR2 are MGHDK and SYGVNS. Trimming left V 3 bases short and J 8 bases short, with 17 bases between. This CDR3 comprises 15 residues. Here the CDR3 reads CASSETHGTNDIQYF. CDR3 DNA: TGTGCCAGCAGTGAGACCCACGGGACAAATGACATTCAGTACTTC.

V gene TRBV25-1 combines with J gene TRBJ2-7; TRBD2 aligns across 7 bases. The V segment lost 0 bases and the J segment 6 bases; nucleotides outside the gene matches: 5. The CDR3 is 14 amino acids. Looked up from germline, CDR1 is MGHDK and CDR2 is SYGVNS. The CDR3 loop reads CASSEYGGSREQYF. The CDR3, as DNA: TGTGCCAGCAGTGAATACGGCGGGAGCCGCGAGCAGTACTTC.

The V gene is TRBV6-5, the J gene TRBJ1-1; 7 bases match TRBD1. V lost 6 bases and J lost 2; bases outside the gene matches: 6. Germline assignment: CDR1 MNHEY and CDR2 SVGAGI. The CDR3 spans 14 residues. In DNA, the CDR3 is TGTGCCAGCAGGACCCGACAGGGAAACACTGAAGCTTTCTTT. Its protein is CASRTRQGNTEAFF.

CDR3 residues: CASSLDRGHEKLFF. The CDR3 DNA follows: TGTGCCAGCAGCCTGGACAGGGGGCATGAAAAACTGTTTTTT. The V gene is TRBV7-6, the J gene TRBJ1-4, with 11 bases aligning to TRBD1. The CDR3 covers 14 residues. The germline V gene encodes CDR1 SGHVS and CDR2 FNYEAQ. V was clipped by 5 bases and J by 6 bases; unmatched bases: 2.

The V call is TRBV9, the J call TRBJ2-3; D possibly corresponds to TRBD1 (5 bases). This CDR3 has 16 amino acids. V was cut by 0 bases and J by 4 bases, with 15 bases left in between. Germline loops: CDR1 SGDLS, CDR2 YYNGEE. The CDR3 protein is CASSVGKGWAADTQYF. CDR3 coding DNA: TGTGCCAGCAGCGTAGGTAAGGGGTGGGCGGCAGATACGCAGTATTTT.

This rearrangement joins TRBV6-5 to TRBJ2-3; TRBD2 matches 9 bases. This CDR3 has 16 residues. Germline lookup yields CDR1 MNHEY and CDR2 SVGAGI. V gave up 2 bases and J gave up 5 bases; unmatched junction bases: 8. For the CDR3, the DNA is TGTGCCAGCAGTTACACCCTAGCGGGATTTGGAGATACGCAGTATTTT. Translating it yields CASSYTLAGFGDTQYF.

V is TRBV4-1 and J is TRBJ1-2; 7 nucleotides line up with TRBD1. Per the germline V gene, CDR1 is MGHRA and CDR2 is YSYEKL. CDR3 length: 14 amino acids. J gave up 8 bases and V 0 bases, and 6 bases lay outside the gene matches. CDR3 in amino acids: CASSQDAWTGGYTF. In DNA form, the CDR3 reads TGCGCCAGCAGCCAAGATGCCTGGACAGGAGGCTACACCTTC.

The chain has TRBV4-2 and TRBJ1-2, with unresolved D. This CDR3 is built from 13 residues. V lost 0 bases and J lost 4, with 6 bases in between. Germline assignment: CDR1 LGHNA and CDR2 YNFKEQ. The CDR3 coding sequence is TGTGCCAGCAGCCAAGACAGATTCTATGGCTACACCTTC. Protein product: CASSQDRFYGYTF.

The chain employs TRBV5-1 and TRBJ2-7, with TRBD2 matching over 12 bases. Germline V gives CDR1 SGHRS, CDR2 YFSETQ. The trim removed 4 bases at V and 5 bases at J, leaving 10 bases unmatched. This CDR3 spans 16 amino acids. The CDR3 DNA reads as TGCGCCAGCAGCGGGACTCTAGCGGGAGGGAAAAACGAGCAGTACTTC. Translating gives CASSGTLAGGKNEQYF.

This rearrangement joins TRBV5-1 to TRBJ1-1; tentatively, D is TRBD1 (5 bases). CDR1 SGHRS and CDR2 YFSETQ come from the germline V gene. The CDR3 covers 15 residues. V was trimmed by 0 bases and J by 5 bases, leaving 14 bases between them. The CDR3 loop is CASSLAGQGRTEAFF. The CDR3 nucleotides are TGCGCCAGCAGCTTGGCCGGGCAGGGTAGGACTGAAGCTTTCTTT.

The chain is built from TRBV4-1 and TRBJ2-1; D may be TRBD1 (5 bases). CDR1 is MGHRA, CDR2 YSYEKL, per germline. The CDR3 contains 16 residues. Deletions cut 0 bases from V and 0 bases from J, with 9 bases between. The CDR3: CASSQEGRSSYNEQFF. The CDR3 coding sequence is TGCGCCAGCAGCCAAGAGGGGCGGAGCTCCTACAATGAGCAGTTCTTC.

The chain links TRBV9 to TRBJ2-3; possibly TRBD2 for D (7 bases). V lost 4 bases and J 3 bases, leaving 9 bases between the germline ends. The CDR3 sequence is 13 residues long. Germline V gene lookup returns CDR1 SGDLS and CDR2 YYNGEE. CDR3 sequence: CASSRGGTDTQYF. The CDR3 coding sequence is TGTGCCAGCAGCAGGGGGGGGACAGATACGCAGTATTTT.

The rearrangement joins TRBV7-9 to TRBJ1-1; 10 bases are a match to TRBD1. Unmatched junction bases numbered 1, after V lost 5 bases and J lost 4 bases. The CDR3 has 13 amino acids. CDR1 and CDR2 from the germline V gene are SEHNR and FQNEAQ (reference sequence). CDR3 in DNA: TGTGCCAGCAGCCGGGACAGGGGCACTGAAGCTTTCTTT. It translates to CASSRDRGTEAFF.

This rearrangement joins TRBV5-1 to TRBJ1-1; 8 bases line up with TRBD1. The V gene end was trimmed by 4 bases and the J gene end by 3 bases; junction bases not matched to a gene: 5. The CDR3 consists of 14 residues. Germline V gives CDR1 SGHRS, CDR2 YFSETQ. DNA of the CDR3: TGCGCCAGCAGCCCAGGGGGCGCAGACACTGAAGCTTTCTTT. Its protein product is CASSPGGADTEAFF.

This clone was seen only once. Here the CDR3 reads CASSYGTSGKYNEQFF. In DNA, the CDR3 is TGTGCCAGCAGCTACGGGACTAGCGGCAAATACAATGAGCAGTTCTTC. The chain uses TRBV9 and TRBJ2-1; 11 bases fit TRBD2. The CDR3 is 16 residues long. Losses at the gene ends were 4 bases for V and 4 bases for J; bases not matched to a gene: 7. Germline V gene data show CDR1 as SGDLS and CDR2 as YYNGEE.

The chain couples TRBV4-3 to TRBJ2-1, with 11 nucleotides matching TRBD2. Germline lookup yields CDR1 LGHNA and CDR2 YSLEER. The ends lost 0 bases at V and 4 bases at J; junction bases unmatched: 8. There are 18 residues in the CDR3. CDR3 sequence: CASSQDLLAGGIYNEQFF. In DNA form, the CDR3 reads TGCGCCAGCAGCCAAGATTTGCTAGCGGGAGGTATTTACAATGAGCAGTTCTTC.

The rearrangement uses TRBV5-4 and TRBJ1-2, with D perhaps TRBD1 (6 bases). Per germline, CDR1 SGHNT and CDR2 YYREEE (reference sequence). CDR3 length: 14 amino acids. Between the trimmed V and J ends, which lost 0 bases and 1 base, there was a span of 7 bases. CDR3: CASSLDRDNYGYTF. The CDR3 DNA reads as TGTGCCAGCAGCTTGGACAGGGATAACTATGGCTACACCTTC.